This TCR beta chain was profiled in a study of identical twins. Per the germline V gene, CDR1 is SGHRS and CDR2 is YFSETQ. V lost 4 bases and J lost 5; bases outside the gene matches: 5. The length of the CDR3 is 13 residues. A universal primer site arose from template switching, and cDNA bore unique molecular identifiers. TCRdb itself ran the 5' RACE reads through MiXCR, one entry per CDR3 protein. The table shows hundreds of thousands of distinct CDR3 sequences, with more than 6.5% occurring only once. As for this clonotype: No antigen is known for it.

Study-level findings and limits: Fewer insertions characterized abundant cord blood beta clonotypes, whereas memory repertoires showed none. Excess sharing by twins proved weaker in beta out-of-frame sequences.

The sample also formed part of further work on yellow fever vaccine responses in identical twins. That report adds: The authors reported partly convergent, partly personalized vaccine responses in identical twins.

Input material: PBMCs. The genes are TRBV5-1 and TRBJ2-5; TRBD1 agrees at 7 bases. The sequence derives from a woman under 30 in good health. The CDR3, as DNA: TGCGCCAGCAGCGCAACAGGGGAGGAGACCCAGTACTTC. Encoded protein: CASSATGEETQYF.